The 22 T cell receptor beta chains below come from one sample, sequenced in a study of blood T cell repertoires in COVID-19. The method was immunoSEQ multiplex PCR; TCRdb's version includes in-frame clones alone and lacks a portion of them. Counted here are some 250,000 clones, approximately 83% occurring once; the ten biggest clones make up just over 3%. Sequenced input: peripheral blood. The receptors shown here come from a woman aged 25-40 years who had recovered from COVID-19.

This clone was detected only a few times. The chain couples TRBV27 to TRBJ2-3; D is perhaps TRBD1 (5 bases). Germline CDR1 MNHEY, CDR2 SMNVEV (reference sequence). The CDR3 has 17 residues. Trimming removed 3 bases from V and 2 bases from J, with 18 bases in between. The CDR3 DNA reads as TGTGCCAGCAGTTTGGGGCCCTCCGGACCTTACACAGATACGCAGTATTTT. Amino acids: CASSLGPSGPYTDTQYF.

This clone was observed a handful of times. The chain combines TRBV4-3 with TRBJ1-5, with D unresolved. The CDR3 loop spans 15 amino acids. Germline values: CDR1 LGHNA, CDR2 YSLEER. Trimming left V 0 bases short and J 3 bases short, with 9 bases between. DNA of the CDR3: TGCGCCAGCAGCCAAGATGGCGGGTACAATCAGCCCCAGCATTTT. Translating it yields CASSQDGGYNQPQHF.

The chain employs TRBV7-7 and TRBJ1-6; maybe TRBD1 (5 bases). The length of the CDR3 is 13 residues. Germline CDR1 is SSHAT and CDR2 is FNYEAQ (reference sequence). Trimming took 1 base from V and 7 from J, leaving 5 bases between them. CDR3 loop: CASSLDRNSPLHF. The CDR3 DNA reads TGTGCCAGCAGCTTAGACAGGAATTCACCCCTCCACTTT.

The gene calls are TRBV9 and TRBJ1-3, with D possibly being TRBD1 (5 bases). Trimming left V 1 base short and J 4 bases short, with 9 bases between. Germline-derived CDR1 and CDR2 are SGDLS and YYNGEE. The CDR3 is 14 residues long. The CDR3 sequence is CASSVSGSGNTIYF. The CDR3 coding sequence is TGTGCCAGCAGCGTATCAGGGTCCGGAAACACCATATATTTT.

The chain has TRBV19 and TRBJ2-7; 11 bases are shared with TRBD2. CDR1 and CDR2 from the germline V gene are LNHDA and SQIVND (reference sequence). With V trimmed by 4 bases and J by 2 bases, 4 bases remained unmatched. This CDR3 is 15 amino acids long. CDR3 nucleotides: TGTGCCAGTAGTACAACTAGCGGGGGCCCCTACGAGCAGTACTTC. Its protein is CASSTTSGGPYEQYF.

The chain recombines TRBV4-1 with TRBJ2-5, with no clear D. Germline lookup yields CDR1 MGHRA and CDR2 YSYEKL. Trimming pared 1 base from V and 5 bases from J, leaving 5 bases between. This CDR3 region has 12 residues. The CDR3 loop is CASSQGQETQYF. The CDR3 coding sequence is TGCGCCAGCAGCCAAGGTCAGGAGACCCAGTACTTC.

This chain connects TRBV6-1 to TRBJ1-4; TRBD1 matches at 8 bases. Losses at the gene ends were 3 bases for V and 5 bases for J; bases not matched to a gene: 5. CDR3 length equals 15 residues. Germline V CDR1 and CDR2: MNHNS, SASEGT. CDR3 coding DNA: TGTGCCAGCAGTGACCCCAGGGGGCGCAATGAAAAACTGTTTTTT. Its protein product is CASSDPRGRNEKLFF.

This clone was detected once. The rearrangement links TRBV9 to TRBJ2-3, with D hard to call. Trimming pared 4 bases from V and 4 bases from J, leaving 10 bases between. The CDR3 extends over 13 amino acids. Per germline, CDR1 SGDLS and CDR2 YYNGEE. CDR3 nucleotides: TGTGCCAGCAGCCCCCAGGTCTCAGATACGCAGTATTTT. Its protein product is CASSPQVSDTQYF.

The V call is TRBV19, the J call TRBJ1-1, with D maybe TRBD1 (5 bases). V was clipped by 10 bases and J by 5 bases, with 17 bases between them. CDR3 length: 13 residues. Germline V gene sequence: CDR1 LNHDA, CDR2 SQIVND (reference sequence). DNA of the CDR3: TGTGCCACCCTGAAAGGGGCTTATACTGAAGCTTTCTTT. Amino acid sequence: CATLKGAYTEAFF.

The V call is TRBV3-1 (or the pseudogene TRBV3-2), the J call TRBJ2-2; no reliable D call. The V gene lost 2 bases and the J gene lost 6 bases, with 7 bases spanning the gap. The CDR3 extends over 13 amino acids. The germline CDR1 and CDR2 sequences are LGHDT and YNNKEL (reference sequence). The CDR3 reads CASSQIRAGELFF. The CDR3 DNA reads TGTGCCAGCAGCCAAATACGGGCCGGGGAGCTGTTTTTT.

This clone has just one count. The chain has TRBV29-1 and TRBJ2-3; possible D gene TRBD1, 5 bases. This CDR3 has 11 residues. Trimming took off 8 bases at V and 5 bases at J, with 11 bases between the two ends. CDR1 is SQVTM and CDR2 is ANQGSEA in the germline V gene. The CDR3 bases are TGCAGCACAAGGGGTGGAGATACGCAGTATTTT. Its protein is CSTRGGDTQYF.

This clone was seen once. Being one base from a much bigger clone, this may be a read error. The same CDR3 arises from other DNA sequences in this sample as well. The CDR3 is CASSHKYNEQFF. The CDR3 DNA sequence: TGTGCCAGCAGCCACAAATACAATGAGCAGTTCTTC. The rearrangement uses TRBV3-1 (or the pseudogene TRBV3-2) and TRBJ2-1, with no clear D. V lost 3 bases and J lost 4, with 4 bases in between. CDR1 is LGHDT and CDR2 is YNNKEL in the germline V gene (reference sequence). This CDR3 spans 12 amino acids.

This chain connects TRBV9 to TRBJ1-2; D not resolved. The V end was cut by 3 bases, the J end by 8 bases, with 14 bases between. CDR1 is SGDLS, CDR2 YYNGEE, per germline. There are 13 residues in the CDR3. CDR3 region: CASSGKSNGGYTF. CDR3 in DNA: TGTGCCAGCAGCGGAAAATCGAACGGGGGCTACACCTTC.

This sequence joins TRBV5-1 and TRBJ2-5; 8 bases fit TRBD2. The CDR3 totals 15 residues. The V gene end was trimmed by 4 bases and the J gene end by 3 bases; junction bases not matched to a gene: 8. Germline loops: CDR1 SGHRS, CDR2 YFSETQ. The CDR3 nucleotides are TGCGCCAGCAGCCCACCGGGACTAGGGAAAGAGACCCAGTACTTC. This translates into CASSPPGLGKETQYF. Drawing the rest from reference TRBV5-1 and TRBJ2-5, the complete variable domain is KAGVTQTPRYLIKTRGQQVTLSCSPISGHRSVSWYQQTPGQGLQFLFEYFSETQRNKGNFPGRFSGRQFSNSRSEMNVSTLELGDSALYLCASSPPGLGKETQYFGPGTRLLVL.

V gene TRBV12-3 or TRBV12-4 combines with J gene TRBJ1-1; TRBD1 matches at 7 bases. Trimming removed 6 bases from V and 5 bases from J; junction bases left unmatched: 6. This CDR3 is built from 13 residues. The CDR3 DNA sequence: TGTGCCAGCAGCCAGGGGGGAAGGACTGAAGCTTTCTTT. This translates into CASSQGGRTEAFF.

This clone was recorded only once. The J gene is TRBJ2-4, the V gene TRBV3-1 (or the pseudogene TRBV3-2), with a tentative D call TRBD1 (5 bases). The CDR3 contains 16 residues. Germline CDR1 LGHDT, CDR2 YNNKEL (reference sequence). Trimming took 5 bases from V and 2 from J, leaving 16 bases between them. As DNA, the CDR3 is TGTGCCAGCAGCTCAGGTGGGGCGCTGACCAAAAACATTCAGTACTTC. Its protein product is CASSSGGALTKNIQYF.

This chain connects TRBV2 to TRBJ2-5; 14 bases fit TRBD2. Unmatched junction bases numbered 10, after V lost 6 bases and J lost 10 bases. Germline-derived CDR1 and CDR2 are SNHLY and FYNNEI. The CDR3 is 15 residues long. CDR3 region: CASRGLAGGSGDQYF. In DNA form, the CDR3 reads TGTGCCAGCAGAGGACTAGCGGGGGGTTCGGGGGACCAGTACTTC.

The chain recombines TRBV25-1 with TRBJ1-3; D gene uncertain. The CDR3 has 12 residues. Trimming took off 5 bases at V and 8 bases at J, with 10 bases between the two ends. Germline-derived CDR1 and CDR2 are MGHDK and SYGVNS. This CDR3 reads CASSRPGDTIYF. For the CDR3, the DNA is TGTGCCAGCAGTAGACCGGGAGACACCATATATTTT.

The chain uses TRBV5-1 and TRBJ1-1, with 7 bases aligning to TRBD1. The CDR3 covers 15 residues. The J segment lost 1 base and the V segment lost 4 bases, leaving 7 bases of the junction unmatched. Germline V CDR1 and CDR2: SGHRS, YFSETQ. The CDR3 DNA follows: TGCGCCAGCAGCGGCCGACAGGGTCGGAACACTGAAGCTTTCTTT. It yields the protein CASSGRQGRNTEAFF. The whole variable domain, remainder taken from reference TRBV5-1 and TRBJ1-1, is KAGVTQTPRYLIKTRGQQVTLSCSPISGHRSVSWYQQTPGQGLQFLFEYFSETQRNKGNFPGRFSGRQFSNSRSEMNVSTLELGDSALYLCASSGRQGRNTEAFFGQGTRLTVV.

This chain joins TRBV18 and TRBJ1-1; TRBD1 matches at 8 bases. Germline loops: CDR1 KGHSH, CDR2 LQKENI. Germline trimming cut 2 bases from V and 4 bases from J; bases unmatched to any gene: 3. The CDR3 totals 14 residues. The CDR3 region is CASSPTGGGTEAFF. The CDR3 nucleotides are TGTGCCAGCTCACCAACAGGGGGGGGCACTGAAGCTTTCTTT.

This chain connects TRBV6-5 to TRBJ2-1, with 7 bases that match TRBD1. After removal of 4 bases from V and 8 bases from J, the junction contained 14 bases not matched to a gene. The germline gives CDR1 MNHEY, CDR2 SVGAGI. The CDR3 contains 16 residues. The CDR3 bases are TGTGCCAGCAGTTTTCGCACAGGGGACCTTTTCTATGAGCAGTTCTTC. Its protein is CASSFRTGDLFYEQFF.

The chain combines TRBV12-5 with TRBJ1-3, with TRBD1 identical over 7 bases. J lost 0 bases, V lost 0 bases, and 5 bases had no gene match. The CDR3 has 17 amino acids. Germline V gives CDR1 LGHNT, CDR2 FRNRAP. CDR3 sequence: CASGLVRQGFSGNTIYF. DNA of the CDR3: TGTGCTAGTGGTTTGGTACGACAGGGCTTCTCTGGAAACACCATATATTTT.